This TCR beta chain was sequenced during a study of T cells in Graves' hyperthyroidism and ophthalmopathy. There are many counts of this clonotype. Calling Graves' hyperthyroidism stable meant ophthalmopathy did not progress within 18 months. Patients aged 18 to 65 had newly diagnosed hyperthyroidism that had lasted under 2 months. The germline V and J ends were trimmed by 6 bases and 4 bases, with 9 bases remaining between them. The V gene's germline CDR1 is MNHEY and CDR2 SVGEGT. The CDR3 consists of 12 residues. Amplified regions were TCR beta CDR3 sequences from RNA transcripts. Primed by the HTBI set, a first-round RT-PCR was run on the TCR CDR3. TCRdb ran MiXCR on the multiplex PCR reads and lists one entry per CDR3 protein. Of some 510,000 distinct CDR3 sequences in the sample, 20% are singletons; the top ten hold around 27%.

The TCR was taken from a man aged 18 to 35 with Graves' hyperthyroidism. Material: blood. The V gene is TRBV6-2 or TRBV6-3, the J gene TRBJ2-5, with D perhaps matching TRBD1 or TRBD2 (5 bases each). CDR3 bases: TGTGCCAGCAGGCCGGGGACAGAGACCCAGTACTTC. It specifies CASRPGTETQYF.